Each of the 27 T cell receptor beta chains below was sequenced from the same sample in a study of CD8+ T cells in alopecia areata. The treatment denotes: oral pan-JAK inhibitor, 5-10 mg twice daily. As the sequencing template, cDNA was produced by extracting RNA and reverse transcribing it. Sequencing was performed with immunoSEQ multiplex PCR; in TCRdb, only in-frame clones are kept and a portion is missing. The sample has 150,000 to 200,000 clones; roughly three fifths are singletons. This specimen consisted of CD4+ T cells sorted from blood, obtained at roughly week 49, from a patient treated with tofacitinib. These receptors were collected from a human donor with alopecia areata.

The V gene is TRBV14, the J gene TRBJ1-1, with D unresolved. This CDR3 contains 14 residues. CDR1 and CDR2 (germline): SGHDN, FVKESK. Deletions cut 3 bases from V and 1 base from J, with 9 bases between. Written as DNA, the CDR3 is TGTGCCAGCAGCCACTCAGGAGAGAACACTGAAGCTTTCTTT. Its protein product is CASSHSGENTEAFF. The whole variable domain, filled in from reference TRBV14 and TRBJ1-1, reads EAGVTQFPSHSVIEKGQTVTLRCDPISGHDNLYWYRRVMGKEIKFLLHFVKESKQDESGMPNNRFLAERTGGTYSTLKVQPAELEDSGVYFCASSHSGENTEAFFGQGTRLTVV.

This clone has only a few counts. V gene TRBV29-1 combines with J gene TRBJ2-3, with unresolved D. Per the germline V gene, CDR1 is SQVTM and CDR2 is ANQGSEA. This CDR3 comprises 13 residues. Trimming removed 6 bases from V and 4 bases from J, with 14 bases in between. CDR3 loop: CSVGLRAADTQYF. For the CDR3, the DNA is TGCAGCGTGGGGTTAAGAGCAGCAGATACGCAGTATTTT.

Note on this clone: Other nucleotide sequences in the sample specify the same CDR3. The rearrangement links TRBV4-3 to TRBJ1-5; D ambiguous. Between the trimmed V and J ends, which lost 0 bases and 5 bases, there was a span of 5 bases. Per the germline V gene, CDR1 is LGHNA and CDR2 is YSLEER. The CDR3 has 13 residues. The CDR3 loop is CASSQEEYQPQHF. The CDR3, as DNA: TGCGCCAGCAGCCAAGAAGAGTATCAGCCCCAGCATTTT.

The chain carries TRBV27 and TRBJ1-5; D not certain. V was trimmed by 6 bases and J by 6 bases, leaving 12 bases between them. This CDR3 has 13 amino acids. The germline CDR1 and CDR2 sequences are MNHEY and SMNVEV (reference sequence). CDR3 amino acids: CASSPSWLQPQHF. DNA of the CDR3: TGTGCCAGCAGCCCCAGCTGGCTTCAGCCCCAGCATTTT.

In DNA, the CDR3 is TGTGCCAGCAGCTACCCAGGGGGCTCTAACTATGGCTACACCTTC. Its translation is CASSYPGGSNYGYTF. The V gene is TRBV7-2, the J gene TRBJ1-2; 8 positions match TRBD1. V trimming: 4 bases; J trimming: 0 bases; junction bases outside the gene matches: 4. Germline CDR1 and CDR2: SGHTA and FQGNSA. This CDR3 region has 15 residues.

This clone was counted only a few times. The chain links TRBV2 to TRBJ2-5; D might be TRBD1 (7 bases). V lost 10 bases and J 5 bases, leaving 20 bases between the germline ends. Germline CDR1 SNHLY, CDR2 FYNNEI. The CDR3 spans 14 residues. CDR3 loop: CATGGTASSETQYF. CDR3 sequence (DNA): TGTGCCACCGGAGGGACAGCCAGCTCGGAGACCCAGTACTTC.

This clone was detected only a few times. The CDR3 loop is CASSTGQVYNEQFF. CDR3 nucleotides: TGTGCCAGCAGCACCGGACAGGTATACAATGAGCAGTTCTTC. The gene calls are TRBV5-5 and TRBJ2-1, with 7 bases matching TRBD1. In germline, CDR1 is SGHKS, CDR2 YYEKEE (reference sequence). This CDR3 contains 14 residues. The trim removed 4 bases at V and 4 bases at J, leaving 5 bases unmatched. The complete variable domain, with remaining parts taken from reference TRBV5-5 and TRBJ2-1, reads DAGVTQSPTHLIKTRGQQVTLRCSPISGHKSVSWYQQVLGQGPQFIFQYYEKEERGRGNFPDRFSARQFPNYSSELNVNALLLGDSALYLCASSTGQVYNEQFFGPGTRLTVL.

The J gene is TRBJ1-2, the V gene TRBV29-1, with D perhaps matching TRBD1 (5 bases). The CDR3 totals 13 residues. CDR1 and CDR2 from the germline V gene are SQVTM and ANQGSEA. Trimming removed 3 bases at V and 5 bases at J, with 13 bases between. The CDR3 DNA is TGCAGCGTTGAGGGACCAATTATTTATGGCTACACCTTC. Its protein product is CSVEGPIIYGYTF.

This chain joins TRBV5-4 and TRBJ2-1; maybe TRBD2 (6 bases). V lost 2 bases to trimming and J lost 12 bases, with 18 bases between them. CDR1 and CDR2 from the germline V gene are SGHNT and YYREEE (reference sequence). This CDR3 is 14 amino acids long. The chain's CDR3 is CASSFAGWDKGQFF. In DNA form, the CDR3 reads TGTGCCAGCAGCTTTGCGGGGTGGGATAAGGGGCAGTTCTTC.

The chain employs TRBV7-2 and TRBJ2-1; a weak D match, TRBD1 (5 bases). The CDR3 has 15 residues. Germline V lookup: CDR1 SGHTA, CDR2 FQGNSA. Deletions cut 4 bases from V and 2 bases from J, with 12 bases between. The CDR3 region has the DNA TGTGCCAGCAGCTGGGGCCAGGGAACCTACAATGAGCAGTTCTTC. This gives the protein CASSWGQGTYNEQFF.

The rearrangement links TRBV29-1 to TRBJ2-5, with D perhaps matching TRBD1 or TRBD2 (5 bases each). The CDR3 consists of 10 residues. Germline CDR1 and CDR2: SQVTM and ANQGSEA. The CDR3 sequence: CSGGAETQYF. DNA of the CDR3: TGCAGTGGGGGAGCAGAGACCCAGTACTTC.

V is TRBV9 and J is TRBJ1-5; 7 positions agree with TRBD1. Germline V gene sequence: CDR1 SGDLS, CDR2 YYNGEE. The CDR3 loop spans 16 amino acids. J gave up 5 bases and V 0 bases, and 8 bases lay outside the gene matches. The CDR3 is CASSVGGGTEDQPQHF. The CDR3, as DNA: TGTGCCAGCAGCGTAGGTGGAGGGACAGAGGATCAGCCCCAGCATTTT.

This clone came up a few times. This chain joins TRBV29-1 and TRBJ1-2, with D maybe TRBD1 (5 bases). Germline lookup yields CDR1 SQVTM and CDR2 ANQGSEA. V was clipped by 5 bases and J by 8 bases, with 24 bases between them. The CDR3 is 15 residues long. DNA for the CDR3: TGCAGCGTTTGGGAGGGGAGCCCAGCCCCACAGGGCTACACCTTC. Amino acid sequence: CSVWEGSPAPQGYTF.

The chain joins TRBV18 to TRBJ2-7, with TRBD1 matching over 10 bases. This CDR3 has 16 residues. The V and J ends lost 1 base and 6 bases, in that order; junction bases with no gene match: 9. Germline V gene sequence: CDR1 KGHSH, CDR2 LQKENI. The CDR3 nucleotides are TGTGCCAGCTCACCACGACAGGGGGCTCAATTCTCCGAGCAGTACTTC. Encoded protein: CASSPRQGAQFSEQYF.

The chain couples TRBV6-1 to TRBJ2-7, with D possibly TRBD1 on 6 matching bases. Trimming stripped 6 bases from V and 3 bases from J, with 15 bases between. Germline V gene data show CDR1 as MNHNS and CDR2 as SASEGT. The CDR3 is 14 amino acids. The CDR3: CASSILRGSYEQYF. CDR3 bases: TGTGCCAGCAGCATCCTTAGGGGGAGCTACGAGCAGTACTTC.

V and J are TRBV29-1 and TRBJ1-2; D is perhaps TRBD1 (5 bases). The CDR3 runs to 14 residues. Trimming took 0 bases from V and 5 from J, leaving 13 bases between them. Germline lookup yields CDR1 SQVTM and CDR2 ANQGSEA. The CDR3 sequence: CSVEDPRGAYGYTF. As DNA, the CDR3 is TGCAGCGTTGAAGACCCACGTGGGGCTTATGGCTACACCTTC.

There are a few counts of this clone. This chain uses TRBV30 with TRBJ2-2; a weak D match, TRBD1 (5 bases). This CDR3 contains 14 residues. The germline CDR1 and CDR2 sequences are GTSNPN and SVGIG (reference sequence). V was shortened by 4 bases and J by 2 bases, with 11 bases between the two germline ends. CDR3 amino acids: CAWIMTVNTGELFF. As DNA, the CDR3 is TGTGCCTGGATTATGACAGTTAACACCGGGGAGCTGTTTTTT.

This sequence joins TRBV9 and TRBJ2-5; 11 bases are shared with TRBD2. Germline CDR1 reads SGDLS; CDR2 reads YYNGEE. V gave up 0 bases and J gave up 0 bases; unmatched junction bases: 1. This CDR3 is 16 amino acids long. CDR3 sequence reads: CASSVVAGGNQETQYF. In DNA, the CDR3 is TGTGCCAGCAGCGTAGTAGCGGGGGGGAACCAAGAGACCCAGTACTTC.

The chain combines TRBV9 with TRBJ1-5, with D possibly being TRBD1 (5 bases). The germline V gene encodes CDR1 SGDLS and CDR2 YYNGEE. V was shortened by 0 bases and J by 7 bases, with 17 bases between the two germline ends. The CDR3 runs 16 residues. The CDR3: CASSVGDSSGLQPQHF. CDR3 nucleotides: TGTGCCAGCAGCGTAGGGGACTCCTCTGGACTACAGCCCCAGCATTTT.

The CDR3 reads CAWSVSPSSGANVLTF. CDR3 bases: TGTGCCTGGAGTGTATCCCCCTCCTCTGGGGCCAACGTCCTGACTTTC. The V gene is TRBV30, the J gene TRBJ2-6; D unresolved. V was pared by 0 bases and J by 0 bases, with 9 bases between. Germline V gene data show CDR1 as GTSNPN and CDR2 as SVGIG (reference sequence). The CDR3 is 16 amino acids.

The chain employs TRBV5-1 and TRBJ1-1; 7 nucleotides line up with TRBD1. This CDR3 spans 14 amino acids. J lost 0 bases, V lost 6 bases, and 5 bases had no gene match. In germline, CDR1 is SGHRS, CDR2 YFSETQ. The chain's CDR3 is CASKGAALNTEAFF. The CDR3 DNA reads as TGCGCCAGCAAGGGGGCAGCCTTGAACACTGAAGCTTTCTTT.

This clone has more than one count but fewer than ten. The same CDR3 arises from other DNA sequences in this sample as well. This rearrangement joins TRBV29-1 to TRBJ2-3, with no clear D. The V end was cut by 4 bases, the J end by 1 base, with 6 bases between. The CDR3 covers 12 residues. Germline CDR1 is SQVTM and CDR2 is ANQGSEA. CDR3 amino acids: CSVASGTDTQYF. The CDR3 bases are TGCAGCGTTGCGTCAGGCACAGATACGCAGTATTTT.

The rearrangement links TRBV29-1 to TRBJ2-3; D remains ambiguous. Trimming pared 7 bases from V and 0 bases from J, leaving 11 bases between. CDR1 and CDR2 (germline): SQVTM, ANQGSEA. This CDR3 comprises 13 residues. Here the CDR3 reads CSAPVTSTDTQYF. CDR3 sequence (DNA): TGCAGCGCCCCGGTTACTAGCACAGATACGCAGTATTTT.

The sample holds a few counts of this clone. The rearrangement links TRBV15 to TRBJ2-7; the match to TRBD1 covers 7 bases. Germline CDR1 LNHNV, CDR2 YYDKDF (reference sequence). The CDR3 loop spans 17 amino acids. Trimming took 2 bases from V and 4 from J; bases not matched to a gene: 14. CDR3 sequence (DNA): TGTGCCACCAGCAGACCCGAGGGGGCACCCTTTGGGTACGAGCAGTACTTC. Protein product: CATSRPEGAPFGYEQYF. The full variable domain, completed using reference TRBV15 and TRBJ2-7, is DAMVIQNPRYQVTQFGKPVTLSCSQTLNHNVMYWYQQKSSQAPKLLFHYYDKDFNNEADTPDNFQSRRPNTSFCFLDIRSPGLGDTAMYLCATSRPEGAPFGYEQYFGPGTRLTVT.

This clone was seen more than once but under ten times. The chain is built from TRBV28 and TRBJ2-2; D ambiguous. This CDR3 has 14 amino acids. Germline CDR1 reads MDHEN; CDR2 reads SYDVKM. Between the trimmed V and J ends, which lost 1 base and 2 bases, there was a span of 5 bases. The CDR3 DNA sequence: TGTGCCAGCAGTTTATCAGGAAACACCGGGGAGCTGTTTTTT. Protein sequence: CASSLSGNTGELFF.

This clone was seen a handful of times. CDR3 protein: CASSVSELGPNNEQFF. Written as DNA, the CDR3 is TGTGCCAGCAGTGTCTCAGAACTAGGCCCTAACAATGAGCAGTTCTTC. The chain recombines TRBV2 with TRBJ2-1, with a tentative D call TRBD2 (5 bases). Germline lookup yields CDR1 SNHLY and CDR2 FYNNEI. This CDR3 has 16 residues. V dropped 4 bases and J dropped 5 bases, with 18 bases sitting between them.

V and J are TRBV15 and TRBJ1-3; D uncertain. This CDR3 has 11 amino acids. V was cut by 5 bases and J by 5 bases, with 4 bases left in between. The germline V gene encodes CDR1 LNHNV and CDR2 YYDKDF (reference sequence). The DNA for the CDR3 is TGTGCCACCAGCGCAAGAAACACCATATATTTT. Its translation is CATSARNTIYF.